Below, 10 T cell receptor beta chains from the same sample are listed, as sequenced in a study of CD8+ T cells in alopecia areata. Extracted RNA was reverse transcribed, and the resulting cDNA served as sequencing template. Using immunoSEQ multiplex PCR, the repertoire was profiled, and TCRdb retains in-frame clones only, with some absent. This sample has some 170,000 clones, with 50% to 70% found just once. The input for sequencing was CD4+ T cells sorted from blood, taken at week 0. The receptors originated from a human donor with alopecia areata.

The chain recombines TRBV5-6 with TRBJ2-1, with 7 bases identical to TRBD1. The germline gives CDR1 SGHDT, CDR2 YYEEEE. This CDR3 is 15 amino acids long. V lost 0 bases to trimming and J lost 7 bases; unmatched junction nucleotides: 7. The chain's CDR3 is CASSLVDRARNEQFF. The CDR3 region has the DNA TGTGCCAGCAGCTTGGTCGACAGGGCGAGGAATGAGCAGTTCTTC.

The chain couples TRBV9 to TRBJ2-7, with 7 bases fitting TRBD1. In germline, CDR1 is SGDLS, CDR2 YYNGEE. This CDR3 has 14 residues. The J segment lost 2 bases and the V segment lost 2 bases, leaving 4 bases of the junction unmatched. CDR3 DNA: TGTGCCAGCAGCGTGGCAGGGGGTCCCTACGAGCAGTACTTC. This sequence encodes CASSVAGGPYEQYF. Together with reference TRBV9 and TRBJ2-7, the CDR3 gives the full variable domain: DSGVTQTPKHLITATGQRVTLRCSPRSGDLSVYWYQQSLDQGLQFLIQYYNGEERAKGNILERFSAQQFPDLHSELNLSSLELGDSALYFCASSVAGGPYEQYFGPGTRLTVT.

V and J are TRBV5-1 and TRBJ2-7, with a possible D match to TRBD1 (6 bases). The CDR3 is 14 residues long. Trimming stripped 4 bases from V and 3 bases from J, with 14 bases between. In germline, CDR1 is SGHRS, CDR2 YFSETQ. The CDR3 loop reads CASSLGTLGYEQYF. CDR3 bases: TGCGCCAGCAGCCTCGGGACACTGGGCTACGAGCAGTACTTC.

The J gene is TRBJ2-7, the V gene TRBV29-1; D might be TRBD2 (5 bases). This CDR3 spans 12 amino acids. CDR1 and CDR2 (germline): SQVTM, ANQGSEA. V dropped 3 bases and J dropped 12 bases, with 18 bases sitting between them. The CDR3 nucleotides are TGCAGCGTTGAGTTAGGTCCTGAGGGCAGGTACTTC. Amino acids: CSVELGPEGRYF.

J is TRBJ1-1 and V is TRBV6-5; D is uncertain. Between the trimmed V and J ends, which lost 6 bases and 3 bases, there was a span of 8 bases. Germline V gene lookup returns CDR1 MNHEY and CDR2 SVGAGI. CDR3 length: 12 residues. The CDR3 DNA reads TGTGCCAGCAGCCCCCGGGACACTGAAGCTTTCTTT. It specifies CASSPRDTEAFF.

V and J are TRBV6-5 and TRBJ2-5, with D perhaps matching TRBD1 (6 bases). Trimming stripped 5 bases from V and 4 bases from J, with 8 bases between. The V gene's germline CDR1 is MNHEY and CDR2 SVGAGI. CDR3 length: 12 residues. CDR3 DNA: TGTGCCAGCAGTACAGGGACAGAGACCCAGTACTTC. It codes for CASSTGTETQYF.

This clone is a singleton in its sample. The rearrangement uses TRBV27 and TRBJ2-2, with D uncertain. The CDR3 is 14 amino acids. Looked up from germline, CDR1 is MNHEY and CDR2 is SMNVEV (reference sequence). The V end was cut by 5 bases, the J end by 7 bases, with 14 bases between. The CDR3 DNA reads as TGTGCCAGCAGTCAAATGGGCTGGGGCGGGGAGCTGTTTTTT. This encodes CASSQMGWGGELFF.

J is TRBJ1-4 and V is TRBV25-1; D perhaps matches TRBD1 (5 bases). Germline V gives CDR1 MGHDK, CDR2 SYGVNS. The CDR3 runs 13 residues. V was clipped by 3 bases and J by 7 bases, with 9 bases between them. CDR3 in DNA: TGTGCCAGCAGTGAGACTGGGGGTGAAAAACTGTTTTTT. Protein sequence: CASSETGGEKLFF.

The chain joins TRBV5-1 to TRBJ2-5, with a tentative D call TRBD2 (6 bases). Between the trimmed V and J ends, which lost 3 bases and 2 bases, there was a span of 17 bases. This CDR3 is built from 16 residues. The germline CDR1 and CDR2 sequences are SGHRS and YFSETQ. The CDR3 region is CASSYLVGSGQETQYF. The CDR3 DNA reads TGCGCCAGCAGCTATCTTGTTGGTAGCGGACAAGAGACCCAGTACTTC.

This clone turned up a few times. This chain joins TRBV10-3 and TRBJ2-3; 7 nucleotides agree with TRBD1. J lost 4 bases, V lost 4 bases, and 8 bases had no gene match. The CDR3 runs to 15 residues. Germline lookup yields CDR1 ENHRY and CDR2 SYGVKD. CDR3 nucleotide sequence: TGTGCCATCAGTGCCAACAGGGGCAACTCAGATACGCAGTATTTT. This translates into CAISANRGNSDTQYF.